These T cell receptor beta chains were read from a single sample in a study of T cells in Graves' hyperthyroidism and ophthalmopathy. TCRdb reprocessed the multiplex PCR reads via MiXCR and lists one record per CDR3 protein. The sample holds around 690,000 distinct CDR3 sequences; less than 25% are singletons and the top ten take roughly 30%. Sequenced material: blood. The receptors come from a man aged 25 to 40 with Graves' ophthalmopathy. Each CDR3 is given with its conserved first and last residue. The D gene is left open where the match is weak.

d_call v_call cdr3_aa
TRBD1 TRBV7-9 CASSPPDGQGRGEKLFF
- TRBV19 CASSNGNEQRTEAFF
- TRBV27 CASTPDLGGGTYEQYF
- TRBV7-9 CASNRGGFLQETQYF
- TRBV3-1 CASSLEAGTEKAFF
TRBD2 TRBV28 CASRGGLAPEQFF
- TRBV5-6 CASSLTGLKNIQYF
TRBD1 TRBV28 CALRDRGGGNQPQHF
TRBD1 TRBV29-1 CSVSPGQGWETQYF
- TRBV24-1 CATSATAPALDTQYF
- TRBV28 CASNLPTGDYTDTQYF
- TRBV4-1 CASSQDRWGLYEQYF
- TRBV20-1 CSARGQELLYEQYF
TRBD2 TRBV12-3/TRBV12-4 CASRGRERIQYF
TRBD2 TRBV28 CAAQRETYEQYF
- TRBV4-2 CASSQEGVYNEQFF
- TRBV7-9 CASSFERQPQHF
- TRBV10-3 CAISGDIGLGGNEQFF
- TRBV5-1 CASSLGVIATGALYGYTF
- TRBV7-2 CASREALLNEQFF
- TRBV15 CATSNLGDTDTQYF
- TRBV7-8 CASSLATQETQYF
- TRBV27 CASSLYPSDKGSYEQYF
TRBD1 TRBV7-3 CASARQGSSYNEQFF
- TRBV20-1 CSARPDSFNTEAFF
TRBD2 TRBV28 CASRTGTSGTGGVSYNEQFF
- TRBV24-1 CATSGDTDTQYF
TRBD1 TRBV20-1 CSARDSTGVLGTDTQYF
- TRBV7-9 CASSSGGGPQDGYTF
- TRBV20-1 CSASSPPGEGNYGYTF
TRBD1 TRBV9 CASSAGQGDYEQYF
TRBD1 TRBV27 CASSSSTYGQGDYGYTF
TRBD2 TRBV19 CASSSRLAGDRETQYF
- TRBV7-9 CASSSYSSYEQYF
- TRBV6-2/TRBV6-3 CASTEGPLSNEQFF
TRBD2 TRBV7-9 CASSPTSGSWNEQFF
TRBD2 TRBV10-3 CAISAAGAEETQYF
- TRBV7-2 CASSLELLGPDTQYF
TRBD2 TRBV11-2 CASTTSAGTSGDRKQYF
TRBD2 TRBV6-1 CASSSGSFYNEQFF
TRBD2 TRBV28 CASSSYVLAGDNEQFF
- TRBV20-1 CSARDAAGSYQPQHF